This T cell receptor beta chain was sequenced for a study of control samples from healthy donors and cancer patients (dated by TCRdb to 2018 to 2020). From the germline V gene (reference sequence), CDR1 is LNHDA and CDR2 is SQIVND. The cysteine opens and the phenylalanine closes a CDR3 of 15 amino acids. The kept DNA is CDR3 alone, 45 bases in frame from the first base. V is trimmed back by 6 bases and J by 5 bases, and the junction contains 8 bases that no gene match accounts for. Receptor libraries were prepared by the immunoSEQ multiplex PCR assay. Imported from immuneACCESS, the table was reduced by TCRdb to in-frame sequences with V and J called. These copies leave out some clones; in studies compared against another copy, an unresolved V gene accounts for under half, and the cause of the remainder is not known. Within this sample are about 100,000 clones, with about 82% of them counted one time only. Clones ranked in the top ten supply approximately 20% of the sample.

In regard to this clone: Its target antigen remains unknown. Nothing much larger sits one base from this clone, and base qualities are not available.

What was sequenced was blood. Recombination linked TRBV19 to TRBJ1-1, with 11 bases in between that match TRBD1. This receptor was identified in a young man in good health. The nucleotides are TGTGCCAGTAGCGGACAGGGGGCTGTAGGGACTGAAGCTTTCTTT. It specifies CASSGQGAVGTEAFF. Supplemented by the reference TRBV19 and TRBJ1-1 proteins around the CDR3, the complete variable domain is DGGITQSPKYLFRKEGQNVTLSCEQNLNHDAMYWYRQDPGQGLRLIYYSQIVNDFQKGDIAEGYSVSREKKESFPLTVTSAQKNPTAFYLCASSGQGAVGTEAFFGQGTRLTVV.